Listed below are T cell receptor beta chains from one sample, sequenced in a study of OX40 agonist ivuxolimab in advanced cancers. Generated by immunoSEQ multiplex PCR, the TCRdb table keeps only in-frame clones and is missing some. The table lists approximately 37,000 clones, 84% of them singletons, with approximately 2% in the top ten. Sequenced here: CD4+ or CD8+ T cells sorted from blood, sampled in a trial of the OX40 agonist ivuxolimab. The source of these receptors is an adult with an advanced solid tumor such as melanoma, head and neck, liver or kidney cancer. CDR3s leave out the opening cysteine and the closing phenylalanine or tryptophan.

j_call	v_call	cdr3_aa
TRBJ2-2	TRBV5-1	ASSRGTSGGTGELF
TRBJ2-1	TRBV10-2	ASSELTSGRNEQF
TRBJ2-1	TRBV11-1	ASSPGQLIGEQF
TRBJ2-1	TRBV7-2	ASSLTVLYEQF
TRBJ1-5	TRBV10-3	AISVGAAGNQPQH
TRBJ2-7	TRBV11-2	ASSSIRGARDFYEQY
TRBJ2-5	TRBV2	ASSLKETQY
TRBJ2-1	TRBV6-5	ASSSHHGQGVDEQF
TRBJ2-3	TRBV25-1	ASSVSSGSGVDTQY
TRBJ2-7	TRBV6-6	ASSYSTGASYEQY
TRBJ2-1	TRBV7-9	ASSRDVSSYNEQF
TRBJ1-1	TRBV11-3	ASSLGGKNTEAF
TRBJ1-3	TRBV6-1	ASSELGFSGNTIY
TRBJ2-2	TRBV5-1	ASSLAPDPNTGELF
TRBJ2-2	TRBV6-5	ASRRQGFTGELF
TRBJ1-2	TRBV7-2	ASSLGVNYGYT
TRBJ2-2	TRBV6-5	ASSYRPGQPGELF
TRBJ1-5	TRBV19	ASSMLGQVVSPQH
TRBJ2-2	TRBV29-1	SVRGNTGELF
TRBJ2-5	TRBV28	ASRPAQETQY
TRBJ2-3	TRBV18	ASSGQGSTDTQY
TRBJ1-2	TRBV19	ASSMRTHGYT
TRBJ1-4	TRBV6-4	ASSGGGSNEKLF
TRBJ2-7	TRBV28	ASSPLPGEQY